A single sample gave rise to the 29 T cell receptor beta chains below, sequenced in a study of T cell changes during pregnancy in multiple sclerosis. Libraries were prepared by immunoSEQ multiplex PCR; TCRdb keeps only in-frame clonotypes and omits some of them. The sample holds 50,000 to 65,000 clones; 89% are singletons and the top ten take 1.8%. The sequenced sample was peripheral blood, obtained after pregnancy. The receptor set was obtained from a female donor with multiple sclerosis, enrolled in a pregnancy study.

The rearrangement joins TRBV6-6 to TRBJ2-7, with D possibly TRBD1 on 6 matching bases. Germline CDR1 and CDR2: MNHNY and SVGAGI (reference sequence). This CDR3 region has 15 residues. V lost 5 bases and J lost 3, with 17 bases in between. CDR3 sequence (DNA): TGTGCCAGCAGTCCCCGGAGAGGGGGTTACTACGAGCAGTACTTC. Translating gives CASSPRRGGYYEQYF.

The CDR3 DNA reads as TGTGCCAGCAGCTTAGGTTACCGGACAGGGACCAATGAGCAGTTCTTC. It specifies CASSLGYRTGTNEQFF. The chain combines TRBV7-2 with TRBJ2-1; 8 bases agree with TRBD1. V lost 1 base and J lost 6; bases outside the gene matches: 8. This CDR3 region has 16 residues. Germline CDR1 reads SGHTA; CDR2 reads FQGNSA.

The CDR3 nucleotides read TGCGCCAGCTGGGGGGGGGAGCTTACAGACTATGGCTACACCTTC. Translation gives CASWGGELTDYGYTF. The chain carries TRBV10-2 and TRBJ1-2; tentatively, D is TRBD1 (5 bases). This CDR3 comprises 15 residues. V lost 8 bases and J 3 bases, leaving 19 bases between the germline ends. Germline lookup yields CDR1 WSHSY and CDR2 SAAADI.

This clone has only one observation. The chain uses TRBV2 and TRBJ1-1; D is perhaps TRBD1 (6 bases). This CDR3 region has 13 residues. V lost 3 bases, J lost 4 bases, and 9 bases lay in between. Looked up from germline, CDR1 is SNHLY and CDR2 is FYNNEI. In DNA, the CDR3 is TGTGCCAGCAGTGAGGCAGGGGTCACTGAAGCTTTCTTT. Its protein is CASSEAGVTEAFF. Combining the CDR3 with reference TRBV2 and TRBJ1-1 gives the whole variable domain EPEVTQTPSHQVTQMGQEVILRCVPISNHLYFYWYRQILGQKVEFLVSFYNNEISEKSEIFDDQFSVERPDGSNFTLKIRSTKLEDSAMYFCASSEAGVTEAFFGQGTRLTVV.

The chain joins TRBV27 to TRBJ2-3, with D tentatively TRBD2 (6 bases). Trimming removed 6 bases from V and 0 bases from J, with 16 bases in between. The germline gives CDR1 MNHEY, CDR2 SMNVEV (reference sequence). The CDR3 sequence is 16 residues long. The CDR3 bases are TGTGCCAGCAGGCAGGTGGGGGGAACTAGCACAGATACGCAGTATTTT. Translation: CASRQVGGTSTDTQYF.

This sequence joins TRBV6-6 and TRBJ1-6; D remains unclear. The V gene's germline CDR1 is MNHNY and CDR2 SVGAGI (reference sequence). This CDR3 region has 13 residues. Trimming cost V 6 bases and J 10 bases, with 13 bases left between them. CDR3 nucleotide sequence: TGTGCCAGCAGCTCTACCTCTTTCTCACCCCTCCACTTT. Its protein product is CASSSTSFSPLHF.

This chain uses TRBV5-1 with TRBJ2-7; no clear D gene. The V end lost 4 bases, the J end lost 5 bases, and 16 bases lay between the germline ends. This CDR3 region has 14 residues. CDR1 is SGHRS and CDR2 is YFSETQ in the germline V gene. CDR3 nucleotide sequence: TGCGCCAGCAGCCCAAGACTCGCCGGAGACGAGCAGTACTTC. This sequence encodes CASSPRLAGDEQYF.

J is TRBJ2-3 and V is TRBV2; D is unclear. V shed 6 bases and J shed 4 bases, with 8 bases lying between them. This CDR3 spans 12 amino acids. CDR1 is SNHLY, CDR2 FYNNEI, per germline. CDR3 loop: CASSNSADTQYF. The DNA of the CDR3 is TGTGCCAGCAGCAACTCGGCAGATACGCAGTATTTT.

This clone was observed a single time. The chain links TRBV28 to TRBJ2-6, with 9 bases identical to TRBD1. The germline CDR1 and CDR2 sequences are MDHEN and SYDVKM. This CDR3 has 17 residues. Trimming cost V 6 bases and J 1 base; bases outside gene matches: 7. Here the CDR3 DNA reads TGTGCCAGCAGGGAGGTACAGGGGGCGTCTGGGGCCAACGTCCTGACTTTC. Translating it yields CASREVQGASGANVLTF. The variable domain in full, with the rest retrieved from reference TRBV28 and TRBJ2-6, is DVKVTQSSRYLVKRTGEKVFLECVQDMDHENMFWYRQDPGLGLRLIYFSYDVKMKEKGDIPEGYSVSREKKERFSLILESASTNQTSMYLCASREVQGASGANVLTFGAGSRLTVL.

This rearrangement joins TRBV5-5 to TRBJ2-5; D is undetermined. Germline V gene data show CDR1 as SGHKS and CDR2 as YYEKEE (reference sequence). The CDR3 spans 13 residues. V lost 3 bases and J 5 bases, leaving 11 bases between the germline ends. CDR3 sequence reads: CASSSPQWETQYF. The CDR3 DNA follows: TGTGCCAGCAGCTCTCCTCAGTGGGAGACCCAGTACTTC.

The rearrangement joins TRBV7-2 to TRBJ1-1; no reliable D call. This CDR3 is built from 14 residues. CDR1 is SGHTA and CDR2 is FQGNSA in the germline V gene. The V end lost 5 bases, the J end lost 0 bases, and 10 bases lay between the germline ends. CDR3 amino acids: CASSAQLMNTEAFF. The CDR3 nucleotides are TGTGCCAGCAGCGCACAGCTGATGAACACTGAAGCTTTCTTT. The full variable domain, rest sourced from reference TRBV7-2 and TRBJ1-1, is GAGVSQSPSNKVTEKGKDVELRCDPISGHTALYWYRQSLGQGLEFLIYFQGNSAPDKSGLPSDRFSAERTGGSVSTLTIQRTQQEDSAVYLCASSAQLMNTEAFFGQGTRLTVV.

The genes are TRBV11-2 and TRBJ2-7, with D unresolved. V dropped 6 bases and J dropped 7 bases, with 13 bases sitting between them. The germline gives CDR1 SGHAT, CDR2 FQNNGV. The CDR3 contains 12 residues. CDR3 DNA sequence: TGTGCCAGCAGTCCATATGTCGGGGAGCAGTACTTC. Translated: CASSPYVGEQYF.

The CDR3 DNA is TGTGCCAGCAGCTTAGCCGGAGGAGGTTGGGGAACAGATACGCAGTATTTT. Its protein product is CASSLAGGGWGTDTQYF. The chain uses TRBV7-2 and TRBJ2-3; possibly TRBD2 for D (5 bases). The CDR3 is 17 amino acids. Germline CDR1 reads SGHTA; CDR2 reads FQGNSA. V lost 0 bases and J 3 bases, leaving 16 bases between the germline ends.

The gene calls are TRBV11-3 and TRBJ2-7; D perhaps matches TRBD2 (6 bases). Germline V lookup: CDR1 SGHNT, CDR2 YENEEA. Trimming shortened V by 1 base and J by 2 bases, and 12 bases separated the two germline ends. The CDR3 spans 15 residues. The CDR3 here is CASSLGGTGAYEQYF. CDR3 DNA sequence: TGTGCCAGCAGCTTAGGCGGGACGGGGGCCTACGAGCAGTACTTC.

The chain has TRBV18 and TRBJ1-2; possible D gene TRBD1, 6 bases. Deletions cut 4 bases from V and 4 bases from J, with 10 bases between. There are 13 residues in the CDR3. Germline loops: CDR1 KGHSH, CDR2 LQKENI. CDR3: CASSRQVLYGYTF. CDR3 nucleotides: TGTGCCAGCTCACGACAGGTTCTCTATGGCTACACCTTC.

V gene TRBV5-6 combines with J gene TRBJ2-6, with a weak D call TRBD2 (5 bases). The CDR3 runs to 15 residues. The germline V gene has CDR1 SGHDT and CDR2 YYEEEE. With 5 bases removed from V and 1 base from J, the gap between germline ends came to 10 bases. DNA for the CDR3: TGTGCCAGCAGTTCTCGGAGGTCTGGGGCCAACGTCCTGACTTTC. It is translated as CASSSRRSGANVLTF.

The chain uses TRBV28 and TRBJ1-6; D gene unclear. CDR3 length: 11 amino acids. The germline V gene encodes CDR1 MDHEN and CDR2 SYDVKM. Between the trimmed V and J ends, which lost 5 bases and 8 bases, there was a span of 4 bases. DNA for the CDR3: TGTGCCAGCAGTCGGTATTCACCCCTCCACTTT. Translation: CASSRYSPLHF.

The chain recombines TRBV19 with TRBJ2-5, with 9 bases lining up with TRBD2. The CDR3 runs 16 residues. From germline, CDR1 is LNHDA and CDR2 SQIVND (reference sequence). V trimming: 2 bases; J trimming: 4 bases; junction bases outside the gene matches: 8. The CDR3 spells CASSIYRGGGRETQYF. The CDR3 nucleotides read TGTGCCAGTAGTATATACCGCGGGGGGGGCCGAGAGACCCAGTACTTC.

The chain employs TRBV6-5 and TRBJ1-1, with D unclear. Per the germline V gene, CDR1 is MNHEY and CDR2 is SVGAGI. There are 13 residues in the CDR3. V was shortened by 2 bases and J by 0 bases, with 4 bases between the two germline ends. The CDR3 loop reads CASSYEVNTEAFF. The CDR3 DNA reads as TGTGCCAGCAGTTACGAGGTGAACACTGAAGCTTTCTTT.

The chain links TRBV30 to TRBJ2-6; a weak D match, TRBD1 (5 bases). This CDR3 comprises 15 residues. The germline V and J ends were trimmed by 5 bases and 1 base, with 12 bases remaining between them. CDR1 and CDR2 (germline): GTSNPN, SVGIG (reference sequence). The CDR3, as DNA: TGTGCCTGGGGTAGACAGTATTCTGGGGCCAACGTCCTGACTTTC. It yields the protein CAWGRQYSGANVLTF.

The rearrangement uses TRBV28 and TRBJ2-7; D uncertain. The CDR3 extends over 12 amino acids. Germline CDR1 MDHEN, CDR2 SYDVKM. V was pared by 3 bases and J by 3 bases, with 6 bases between. The CDR3 DNA is TGTGCCAGCAGTTTGGGCCTCTACGAGCAGTACTTC. Protein sequence: CASSLGLYEQYF.

This clone was picked up a small number of times. The CDR3 DNA is TGTGCCAGCTCCCAGTGGGGACAGAGCAATCAGCCCCAGCATTTT. It encodes CASSQWGQSNQPQHF. The V and J genes are TRBV18 and TRBJ1-5; 7 nucleotides line up with TRBD1. The V segment lost 6 bases and the J segment 1 base; nucleotides outside the gene matches: 6. This CDR3 region has 15 residues. CDR1 and CDR2 (germline): KGHSH, LQKENI.

The rearrangement joins TRBV5-1 to TRBJ1-1; D is unresolved. Germline assignment: CDR1 SGHRS and CDR2 YFSETQ. The CDR3 runs 13 residues. V was shortened by 2 bases and J by 1 base, with 6 bases between the two germline ends. Here the CDR3 reads CASSLWQNTEAFF. The CDR3 coding sequence is TGCGCCAGCAGCTTATGGCAGAACACTGAAGCTTTCTTT.

This chain joins TRBV2 and TRBJ1-1; no clear D. CDR1 and CDR2 (germline): SNHLY, FYNNEI. The CDR3 extends over 15 amino acids. V gave up 7 bases and J gave up 13 bases, with 28 bases separating them. The CDR3 DNA sequence: TGTGCCAGCACTAAGGAGAGCCAACATTACGGAATAGGTTTCTTT. Protein product: CASTKESQHYGIGFF.

In DNA form, the CDR3 reads TGTGCCTGGAGTGGTATAGCGGGGGGTTTTAAACCCTACGAGCAGTACTTC. Translating gives CAWSGIAGGFKPYEQYF. The chain joins TRBV30 to TRBJ2-7; 10 bases are shared with TRBD2. The V segment lost 1 base and the J segment 2 bases; nucleotides outside the gene matches: 11. The CDR3 spans 17 residues. The germline gives CDR1 GTSNPN, CDR2 SVGIG (reference sequence).

The rearrangement uses TRBV11-2 and TRBJ2-3; TRBD2 matches at 7 bases. CDR3 length: 15 residues. The germline V gene encodes CDR1 SGHAT and CDR2 FQNNGV. With V trimmed by 5 bases and J by 2 bases, 7 bases remained unmatched. For the CDR3, the DNA is TGTGCCAGCAGCCACTCTAGCGGATTCACAGATACGCAGTATTTT. Residues: CASSHSSGFTDTQYF.

The gene calls are TRBV11-3 and TRBJ1-2; TRBD1 aligns across 10 bases. The length of the CDR3 is 16 residues. Per the germline V gene, CDR1 is SGHNT and CDR2 is YENEEA. V was clipped by 5 bases and J by 4 bases; unmatched bases: 10. The CDR3 reads CASSLDRGRVPYGYTF. The CDR3 DNA follows: TGTGCCAGCAGCCTTGACAGGGGGCGCGTCCCCTATGGCTACACCTTC.

This chain joins TRBV15 and TRBJ1-2, with TRBD1 as a possible D gene (6 bases). The CDR3 runs to 15 residues. Trimming removed 5 bases at V and 1 base at J, with 14 bases between. The germline CDR1 and CDR2 sequences are LNHNV and YYDKDF (reference sequence). The CDR3 spells CATSRARTVNYGYTF. The CDR3, as DNA: TGTGCCACCAGCCGCGCCCGGACAGTTAACTATGGCTACACCTTC.

J is TRBJ1-2 and V is TRBV19, with 12 nucleotides matching TRBD1. This CDR3 is built from 14 residues. With 5 bases clipped from V and 7 bases from J, the junction kept 5 bases outside the gene matches. From germline, CDR1 is LNHDA and CDR2 SQIVND (reference sequence). The CDR3 sequence is CASSPRDRGPGYTF. In DNA, the CDR3 is TGTGCCAGTAGTCCCCGGGACAGGGGGCCTGGCTACACCTTC. Looking up the rest from reference TRBV19 and TRBJ1-2 gives the full variable domain: DGGITQSPKYLFRKEGQNVTLSCEQNLNHDAMYWYRQDPGQGLRLIYYSQIVNDFQKGDIAEGYSVSREKKESFPLTVTSAQKNPTAFYLCASSPRDRGPGYTFGSGTRLTVV.